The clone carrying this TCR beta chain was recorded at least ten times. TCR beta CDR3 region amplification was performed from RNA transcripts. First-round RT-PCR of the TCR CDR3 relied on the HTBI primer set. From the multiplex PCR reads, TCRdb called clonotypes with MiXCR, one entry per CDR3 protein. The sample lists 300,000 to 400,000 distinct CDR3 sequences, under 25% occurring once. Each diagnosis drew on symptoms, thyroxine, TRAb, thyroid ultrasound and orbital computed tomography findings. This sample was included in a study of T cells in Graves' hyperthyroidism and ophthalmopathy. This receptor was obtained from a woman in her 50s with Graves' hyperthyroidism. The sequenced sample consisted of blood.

DNA of the CDR3: TGCAGTGCTCGAAACCTCCGTGGGCCCGAGACCCAGTACTTC. Translating it yields CSARNLRGPETQYF. The chain has TRBV20-1 and TRBJ2-5, with D unclear. CDR3 length: 14 amino acids. V dropped 5 bases and J dropped 5 bases, with 18 bases sitting between them. The germline V gene has CDR1 DFQATT and CDR2 SNEGSKA (reference sequence).